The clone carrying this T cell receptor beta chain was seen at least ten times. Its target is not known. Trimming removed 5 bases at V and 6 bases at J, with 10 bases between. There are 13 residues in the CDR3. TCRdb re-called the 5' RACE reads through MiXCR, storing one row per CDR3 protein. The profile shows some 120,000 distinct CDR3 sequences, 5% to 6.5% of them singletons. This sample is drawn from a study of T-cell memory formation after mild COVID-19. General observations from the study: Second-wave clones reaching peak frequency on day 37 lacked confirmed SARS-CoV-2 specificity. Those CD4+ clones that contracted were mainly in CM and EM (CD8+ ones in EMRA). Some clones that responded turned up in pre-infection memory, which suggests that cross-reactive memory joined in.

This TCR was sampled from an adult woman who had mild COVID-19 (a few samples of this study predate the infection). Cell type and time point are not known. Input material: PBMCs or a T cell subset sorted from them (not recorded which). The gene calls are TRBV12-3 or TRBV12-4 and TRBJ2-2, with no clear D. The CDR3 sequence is CASSPLGSGELFF. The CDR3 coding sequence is TGTGCCAGCAGTCCCCTCGGGTCCGGGGAGCTGTTTTTT.